This T cell receptor beta chain derives from a study of cytomegalovirus exposure and HLA in healthy donors. Germline-derived CDR1 and CDR2 are GTSNPN and SVGIG (reference sequence). The CDR3 extends over 12 amino acids. The V gene lost 8 bases and the J gene lost 4 bases, with 15 bases spanning the gap. It was with 60 Vbeta and 13 Jbeta primers that the PCR ran. TCRdb's copy holds only in-frame clones and misses some; the assay was immunoSEQ multiplex PCR. The sample carries about 180,000 clones, 77% recorded once. This clone has only a few counts. The sequencing sample was made of PBMCs. This clonotype was sampled from a man between 18 and 35 years old in good health and CMV-seronegative. The rearrangement links TRBV30 to TRBJ2-7; D is ambiguous. Here the CDR3 reads CALEKLGYEQYF. CDR3 in DNA: TGTGCCCTTGAAAAACTCGGTTACGAGCAGTACTTC.